The rows below give T cell receptor beta chains drawn from one sample of a study of control samples from healthy donors and cancer patients. The repertoire was sequenced with immunoSEQ multiplex PCR; TCRdb's copy has only in-frame clones and lacks some. Recorded for this sample: about 190,000 clones. Sequenced material: blood. Source of these receptors: a woman younger than 45 in good health. The conserved cysteine and the conserved F or W are not part of the CDR3 here. A D gene is named only where the DNA matches it firmly.

d_gene: TRBD1
v_gene: TRBV19
j_gene: TRBJ1-1
CDR3aa: ASSIALRQGKNTEAF

d_gene: NA
v_gene: TRBV5-1
j_gene: TRBJ1-6
CDR3aa: ASTGTDNSPLH

d_gene: TRBD2
v_gene: TRBV7-6
j_gene: TRBJ2-2
CDR3aa: ASSSAGPMIAGELF

d_gene: TRBD1
v_gene: TRBV9
j_gene: TRBJ2-7
CDR3aa: ASSVGTGFGYEQY

d_gene: NA
v_gene: TRBV9
j_gene: TRBJ2-1
CDR3aa: ASSVGGSLYNEQF

d_gene: NA
v_gene: TRBV6-5
j_gene: TRBJ1-1
CDR3aa: ASSVGGYTEAF

d_gene: NA
v_gene: TRBV7-9
j_gene: TRBJ2-2
CDR3aa: ASSLAWGTKTNTGELF

d_gene: TRBD2
v_gene: TRBV7-9
j_gene: TRBJ2-1
CDR3aa: ATKGTSGGDEQF

d_gene: NA
v_gene: TRBV5-1
j_gene: TRBJ1-4
CDR3aa: ASSLGTNNEKLF

d_gene: NA
v_gene: TRBV30
j_gene: TRBJ1-1
CDR3aa: AWTEPLFRTPPWNTEAF

d_gene: NA
v_gene: TRBV5-5
j_gene: TRBJ2-7
CDR3aa: ASSWARGGYEQY

d_gene: NA
v_gene: TRBV20-1
j_gene: TRBJ1-1
CDR3aa: SARDRSEAF

d_gene: NA
v_gene: TRBV5-1
j_gene: TRBJ2-3
CDR3aa: ASSADRRTDTQY

d_gene: NA
v_gene: TRBV3-1/TRBV3-2
j_gene: TRBJ1-1
CDR3aa: ASRLWTNTEAF

d_gene: NA
v_gene: TRBV2
j_gene: TRBJ2-1
CDR3aa: ASSETSSVNEQF

d_gene: NA
v_gene: TRBV20-1
j_gene: TRBJ1-2
CDR3aa: SASQYGYT

d_gene: NA
v_gene: TRBV6-5
j_gene: TRBJ1-5
CDR3aa: ASRGVGWNQPQH

d_gene: TRBD1
v_gene: TRBV7-2
j_gene: TRBJ1-2
CDR3aa: ASSFGQGGYGYT

d_gene: TRBD1
v_gene: TRBV30
j_gene: TRBJ2-2
CDR3aa: AWNEQGQGIGELF

d_gene: NA
v_gene: TRBV7-7
j_gene: TRBJ2-5
CDR3aa: ASSLGGTGNQETQY

d_gene: TRBD2
v_gene: TRBV28
j_gene: TRBJ2-7
CDR3aa: ASSLFASGGASEQY

d_gene: NA
v_gene: TRBV28
j_gene: TRBJ1-5
CDR3aa: ASSLGSNQPQH

d_gene: NA
v_gene: TRBV4-2
j_gene: TRBJ2-2
CDR3aa: ASSQAAPNTGELF

d_gene: TRBD2
v_gene: TRBV6-5
j_gene: TRBJ2-7
CDR3aa: ASSRTRGYEQY

d_gene: NA
v_gene: TRBV3-1/TRBV3-2
j_gene: TRBJ1-1
CDR3aa: ASSLQQGRNTEAF

d_gene: TRBD2
v_gene: TRBV5-4
j_gene: TRBJ2-3
CDR3aa: ASSLTSLAGVTDTQY

d_gene: NA
v_gene: TRBV5-1
j_gene: TRBJ1-1
CDR3aa: ASSLAAGVAEAF

d_gene: NA
v_gene: TRBV6-2/TRBV6-3
j_gene: TRBJ1-5
CDR3aa: ASSLQGPQH

d_gene: NA
v_gene: TRBV7-9
j_gene: TRBJ1-5
CDR3aa: ASSLGEGRSYNQPQH

d_gene: NA
v_gene: TRBV12-3/TRBV12-4
j_gene: TRBJ1-5
CDR3aa: ASSLYGNQPQH

d_gene: NA
v_gene: TRBV9
j_gene: TRBJ1-3
CDR3aa: ASSPQDRRNTIY